This T cell receptor beta chain appears in the sequencing data of a study of cytomegalovirus exposure and HLA in healthy donors. Across the study: HLA-typed donors were the source of some 85 million unique TCRs, which an early data release held.

J lost 7 bases, V lost 5 bases, and 5 bases had no gene match. Germline V gene data show CDR1 as SGHRS and CDR2 as YFSETQ. CDR3 length equals 14 residues. Study-wide results and caveats: Accurate prediction of most subjects' HLA-A and HLA-B alleles from TCR beta sequences was reported.

Both 60 Vbeta primers and 13 Jbeta primers went into the PCR. Clones were read by immunoSEQ multiplex PCR, and TCRdb kept only the in-frame ones, dropping some. The sample lists 150,000 to 200,000 clones, over 70% occurring once. In the case of this clone: The antigen remains unidentified.

Sequencing was done on a sample of PBMCs. This TCR was recovered from a boy younger than 10 in good health and CMV-seronegative. The rearrangement joins TRBV5-1 to TRBJ2-1, with TRBD2 matching 11 bases. CDR3: CASRTSGIGNEQFF. The CDR3 nucleotides are TGCGCCAGCAGGACTAGCGGGATTGGGAATGAGCAGTTCTTC.